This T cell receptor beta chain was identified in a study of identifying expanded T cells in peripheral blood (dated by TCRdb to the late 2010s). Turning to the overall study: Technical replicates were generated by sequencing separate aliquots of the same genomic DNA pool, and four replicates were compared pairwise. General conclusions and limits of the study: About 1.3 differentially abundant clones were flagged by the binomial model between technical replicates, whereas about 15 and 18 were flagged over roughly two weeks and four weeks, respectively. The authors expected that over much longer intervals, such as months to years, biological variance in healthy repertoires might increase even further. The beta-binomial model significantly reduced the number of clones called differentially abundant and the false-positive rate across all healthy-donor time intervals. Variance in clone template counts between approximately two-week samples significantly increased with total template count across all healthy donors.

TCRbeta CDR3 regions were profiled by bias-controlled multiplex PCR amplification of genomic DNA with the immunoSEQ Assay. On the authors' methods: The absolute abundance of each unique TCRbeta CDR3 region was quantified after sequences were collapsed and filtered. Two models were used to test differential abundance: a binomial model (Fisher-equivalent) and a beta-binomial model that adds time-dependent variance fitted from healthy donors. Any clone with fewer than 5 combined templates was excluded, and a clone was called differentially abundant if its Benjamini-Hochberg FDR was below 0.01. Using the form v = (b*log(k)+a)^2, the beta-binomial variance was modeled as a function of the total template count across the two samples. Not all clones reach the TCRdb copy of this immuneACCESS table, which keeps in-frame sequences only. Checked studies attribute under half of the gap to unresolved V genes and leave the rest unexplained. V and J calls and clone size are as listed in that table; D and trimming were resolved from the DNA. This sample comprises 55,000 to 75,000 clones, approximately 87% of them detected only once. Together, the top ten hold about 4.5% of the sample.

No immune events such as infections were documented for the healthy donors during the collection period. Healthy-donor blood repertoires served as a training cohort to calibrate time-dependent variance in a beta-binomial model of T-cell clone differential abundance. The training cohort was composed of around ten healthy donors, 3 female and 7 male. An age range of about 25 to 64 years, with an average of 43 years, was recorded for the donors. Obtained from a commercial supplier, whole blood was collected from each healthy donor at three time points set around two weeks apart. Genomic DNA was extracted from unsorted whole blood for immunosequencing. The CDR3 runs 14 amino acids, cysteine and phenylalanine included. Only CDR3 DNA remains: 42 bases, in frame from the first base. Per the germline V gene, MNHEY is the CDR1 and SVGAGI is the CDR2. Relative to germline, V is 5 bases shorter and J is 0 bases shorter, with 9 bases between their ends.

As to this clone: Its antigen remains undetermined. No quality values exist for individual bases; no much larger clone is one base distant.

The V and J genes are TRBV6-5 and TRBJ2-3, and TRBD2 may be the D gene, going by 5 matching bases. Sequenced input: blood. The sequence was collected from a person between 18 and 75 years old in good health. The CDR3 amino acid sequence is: CASSRAASTDTQYF. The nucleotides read TGTGCCAGCAGTAGAGCGGCTAGCACAGATACGCAGTATTTT.